This passage covers 21 T cell receptor beta chains from one sample sequenced in a study of blood T cell repertoires in COVID-19. The repertoire was sequenced with immunoSEQ multiplex PCR; TCRdb's copy has only in-frame clones and lacks some. The table has 150,000 to 180,000 clones, about 85% seen once. Sequenced sample: peripheral blood. These receptors originate from a man aged 55 to 69 with COVID-19, enrolled during active disease.

A few counts support this clone. The gene calls are TRBV18 and TRBJ1-6; 8 positions match TRBD1. CDR1 is KGHSH, CDR2 LQKENI, per germline. The CDR3 totals 14 residues. V was clipped by 4 bases and J by 5 bases; unmatched bases: 1. In nucleotides, the CDR3 is TGTGCCAGCTCACGGGACAGGAATAATTCACCCCTCCACTTT. Translating gives CASSRDRNNSPLHF.

This clone was recorded only once. This chain links TRBV2 with TRBJ1-2; 11 positions match TRBD1. The V gene's germline CDR1 is SNHLY and CDR2 FYNNEI. V was clipped by 7 bases and J by 4 bases; unmatched bases: 8. The length of the CDR3 is 15 residues. The CDR3 DNA is TGTGCCAGCATTCCCAGGACAGGGGGCCCCTATGGCTACACCTTC. It specifies CASIPRTGGPYGYTF.

V gene TRBV10-3 combines with J gene TRBJ2-1, with 14 bases that match TRBD2. The junction had 6 bases not matched to a gene; V was cut back by 6 bases and J by 5 bases. The CDR3 has 16 amino acids. From germline, CDR1 is ENHRY and CDR2 SYGVKD. For the CDR3, the DNA is TGTGCCATCAGCCGACTAGCGGGAGGGCTTGACAATGAGCAGTTCTTC. Translated, it gives CAISRLAGGLDNEQFF.

The gene calls are TRBV6-5 and TRBJ1-1; D is perhaps TRBD1 (6 bases). The length of the CDR3 is 14 residues. The V end lost 5 bases, the J end lost 1 base, and 11 bases lay between the germline ends. From germline, CDR1 is MNHEY and CDR2 SVGAGI. The CDR3 here is CASSKSTGNTEAFF. As DNA, the CDR3 is TGTGCCAGCAGTAAGTCGACAGGGAACACTGAAGCTTTCTTT.

The CDR3 nucleotides read TGTGCCAGCAGCCAAGCAGGGTTTGGCCAGCCCCAGCATTTT. Amino acids: CASSQAGFGQPQHF. The chain has TRBV14 and TRBJ1-5; the D gene is possibly TRBD1 (5 bases). The germline V gene has CDR1 SGHDN and CDR2 FVKESK. The CDR3 covers 14 residues. Deletions cut 1 base from V and 7 bases from J, with 11 bases between.

The J gene is TRBJ2-2, the V gene TRBV11-3, with D unresolved. The germline V gene has CDR1 SGHNT and CDR2 YENEEA. This CDR3 has 13 residues. Trimming removed 6 bases from V and 4 bases from J, with 9 bases in between. The DNA for the CDR3 is TGTGCCAGCAGGCGATCGGGCACCGGGGAGCTGTTTTTT. Translation: CASRRSGTGELFF.

The chain links TRBV4-3 to TRBJ2-3, with unresolved D. This CDR3 region has 14 residues. Germline CDR1 is LGHNA and CDR2 is YSLEER. Trimming removed 1 base at V and 2 bases at J, with 7 bases between. CDR3 bases: TGCGCCAGCAGCCAAGTTGGCTCCACAGATACGCAGTATTTT. It specifies CASSQVGSTDTQYF.

The chain couples TRBV27 to TRBJ1-2; 9 bases are a match to TRBD1. Looked up from germline, CDR1 is MNHEY and CDR2 is SMNVEV (reference sequence). The CDR3 is made up of 14 amino acids. V lost 10 bases, J lost 2 bases, and 8 bases stayed unmatched. CDR3 region: CANPGDRVNYGYTF. The CDR3 DNA reads as TGTGCCAACCCGGGGGACAGGGTGAACTATGGCTACACCTTC.

The chain employs TRBV5-5 and TRBJ1-2, with 7 bases aligning to TRBD1. With V trimmed by 0 bases and J by 2 bases, 7 bases remained unmatched. Germline values: CDR1 SGHKS, CDR2 YYEKEE (reference sequence). This CDR3 is built from 16 residues. CDR3 loop: CASSLATGLANYGYTF. CDR3 coding DNA: TGTGCCAGCAGCTTGGCGACAGGGCTCGCGAACTATGGCTACACCTTC.

This CDR3 reads CASSTTGTAYEQYF. CDR3 nucleotides: TGTGCCAGCAGCACCACCGGGACAGCCTACGAGCAGTACTTC. V is TRBV5-6 and J is TRBJ2-7, with TRBD1 matching 7 bases. CDR3 length equals 14 residues. V shed 4 bases, J shed 2 bases, and the junction held 6 bases outside the gene matches. CDR1 is SGHDT and CDR2 is YYEEEE in the germline V gene.

In its sample, this clone was seen a few times. This chain uses TRBV28 with TRBJ2-2; D gene uncertain. V gave up 6 bases and J gave up 4 bases, with 18 bases separating them. Germline assignment: CDR1 MDHEN and CDR2 SYDVKM. CDR3 size: 16 residues. CDR3 nucleotide sequence: TGTGCCAGCAGCTTTTTGACTCGGCGGAGCACCGGGGAGCTGTTTTTT. Protein sequence: CASSFLTRRSTGELFF.

The chain links TRBV5-1 to TRBJ1-1; a possible D gene is TRBD1 (6 bases). The CDR3 totals 17 residues. CDR1 and CDR2 from the germline V gene are SGHRS and YFSETQ. V was shortened by 4 bases and J by 0 bases, with 19 bases between the two germline ends. The CDR3 DNA follows: TGCGCCAGCAGCCCACGAACAGGGAGAATCCTGAACACTGAAGCTTTCTTT. Translating it yields CASSPRTGRILNTEAFF.

The chain is built from TRBV5-1 and TRBJ1-5; D might be TRBD1 (5 bases). CDR1 and CDR2 from the germline V gene are SGHRS and YFSETQ. The CDR3 is made up of 14 amino acids. The germline V and J ends were trimmed by 2 bases and 4 bases, with 10 bases remaining between them. As DNA, the CDR3 is TGCGCCAGCAGCTTTGACGGGGGTAATCAGCCCCAGCATTTT. This gives the protein CASSFDGGNQPQHF.

The chain uses TRBV9 and TRBJ2-1; D unresolved. Germline V gene lookup returns CDR1 SGDLS and CDR2 YYNGEE. CDR3 length: 15 amino acids. Trimming stripped 3 bases from V and 4 bases from J, with 14 bases between. Here the CDR3 reads CASSATHTDYNEQFF. The CDR3 bases are TGTGCCAGCAGCGCTACCCACACAGATTACAATGAGCAGTTCTTC. Drawing the rest from reference TRBV9 and TRBJ2-1, the complete variable domain is DSGVTQTPKHLITATGQRVTLRCSPRSGDLSVYWYQQSLDQGLQFLIQYYNGEERAKGNILERFSAQQFPDLHSELNLSSLELGDSALYFCASSATHTDYNEQFFGPGTRLTVL.

This chain joins TRBV27 and TRBJ2-1; 12 bases match TRBD2. Trimming cost V 2 bases and J 7 bases; bases outside gene matches: 6. The germline gives CDR1 MNHEY, CDR2 SMNVEV (reference sequence). The CDR3 loop spans 16 amino acids. The CDR3 DNA follows: TGTGCCAGCAGTTTAGGATCAGGACTAGCGGGAAATGAGCAGTTCTTC. Translation: CASSLGSGLAGNEQFF.

The rearrangement joins TRBV10-1 to TRBJ1-5; D might be TRBD1 (6 bases). There are 15 residues in the CDR3. Germline V gene lookup returns CDR1 WNHNN and CDR2 SYGVQD (reference sequence). Trimming pared 7 bases from V and 1 base from J, leaving 14 bases between. CDR3 coding DNA: TGCGCCAGCAACCTCAACAGGGTGAGCAATCAGCCCCAGCATTTT. It specifies CASNLNRVSNQPQHF.

This clone has only a few counts. The chain employs TRBV5-4 and TRBJ2-2; no clear D gene. Trimming shortened V by 4 bases and J by 1 base, and 14 bases separated the two germline ends. The CDR3 spans 16 residues. Looked up from germline, CDR1 is SGHNT and CDR2 is YYREEE (reference sequence). CDR3 protein: CASSPPWAMNTGELFF. In DNA, the CDR3 is TGTGCCAGCAGCCCCCCATGGGCGATGAACACCGGGGAGCTGTTTTTT.

In the case of this clone: Other DNA sequences in this sample translate to the same CDR3. The genes are TRBV4-3 and TRBJ1-2; D possibly corresponds to TRBD1 (6 bases). CDR1 LGHNA and CDR2 YSLEER come from the germline V gene. Trimming removed 0 bases at V and 4 bases at J, with 9 bases between. The CDR3 runs to 14 residues. The CDR3 sequence is CASSQDRGIYGYTF. CDR3 coding DNA: TGCGCCAGCAGCCAAGATAGGGGGATCTATGGCTACACCTTC.

V gene TRBV7-3 combines with J gene TRBJ2-5; 8 bases match TRBD1. This CDR3 has 15 residues. The trim removed 3 bases at V and 3 bases at J, leaving 6 bases unmatched. Germline CDR1 and CDR2: SGHTA and FQGTGA. The CDR3 sequence is CASSLTGAWKETQYF. In nucleotides, the CDR3 is TGTGCCAGCAGCTTGACAGGGGCCTGGAAAGAGACCCAGTACTTC.

The V call is TRBV24-1, the J call TRBJ1-3; 7 positions agree with TRBD1. The CDR3 contains 18 residues. Germline assignment: CDR1 KGHDR and CDR2 SFDVKD. V was pared by 4 bases and J by 0 bases, with 11 bases of the junction left unmatched. The CDR3 DNA reads as TGTGCCACCAGTGAAACCGGGACAGCACTCAACTCTGGAAACACCATATATTTT. This codes for CATSETGTALNSGNTIYF.

The chain employs TRBV6-5 and TRBJ2-2, with D tentatively TRBD1 (6 bases). The CDR3 is 13 residues long. CDR1 and CDR2 from the germline V gene are MNHEY and SVGAGI. V gave up 2 bases and J gave up 6 bases, with 7 bases separating them. The CDR3 protein is CASSYGGPGELFF. The CDR3 DNA reads TGTGCCAGCAGTTACGGGGGCCCCGGGGAGCTGTTTTTT.